Each of the 10 T cell receptor beta chains below was sequenced from the same sample in a study of blood T cell repertoires in COVID-19. Data came from immunoSEQ multiplex PCR; TCRdb stores just in-frame clones and leaves some out. Here the sample spans approximately 120,000 clones, 70% to 80% being singletons. Sequencing used peripheral blood. All receptors derive from a human donor in a cohort sampled during active COVID-19.

The chain employs TRBV27 and TRBJ1-4; 7 positions match TRBD1. Germline V lookup: CDR1 MNHEY, CDR2 SMNVEV (reference sequence). This CDR3 contains 15 residues. V dropped 5 bases and J dropped 5; count of bases not matched to a gene: 8. CDR3 protein: CASSIRTGRNEKLFF. The CDR3 nucleotides are TGTGCCAGCAGTATCAGGACAGGAAGGAATGAAAAACTGTTTTTT.

The V and J genes are TRBV9 and TRBJ1-2; 7 nucleotides align to TRBD1. V was pared by 3 bases and J by 8 bases, with 10 bases of the junction left unmatched. This CDR3 has 14 residues. The V gene's germline CDR1 is SGDLS and CDR2 YYNGEE. As DNA, the CDR3 is TGTGCCAGCAGCGCTCTGGAGGGGGCTGCAGGCTACACCTTC. This sequence encodes CASSALEGAAGYTF.

This clone was seen a few times. The genes are TRBV5-1 and TRBJ1-1, with D perhaps matching TRBD1 (6 bases). The CDR3 runs to 15 residues. V shed 2 bases and J shed 3 bases, with 14 bases lying between them. Germline values: CDR1 SGHRS, CDR2 YFSETQ. In DNA form, the CDR3 reads TGCGCCAGCAGCTTCAACAGGGCAGTAGACACTGAAGCTTTCTTT. Protein sequence: CASSFNRAVDTEAFF.

The V gene is TRBV6-1, the J gene TRBJ2-7, with 7 bases that match TRBD2. The CDR3 is made up of 15 amino acids. Germline-derived CDR1 and CDR2 are MNHNS and SASEGT. V dropped 0 bases and J dropped 2; count of bases not matched to a gene: 4. The CDR3, as DNA: TGTGCCAGCAGTGAAGCCGGACTAGGCCCCTACGAGCAGTACTTC. Amino acids: CASSEAGLGPYEQYF.

This sequence joins TRBV5-1 and TRBJ1-2, with TRBD1 matching 8 bases. This CDR3 spans 15 amino acids. Germline V gene lookup returns CDR1 SGHRS and CDR2 YFSETQ. V lost 4 bases, J lost 4 bases, and 9 bases stayed unmatched. This CDR3 is CASSLGQVIGYGYTF. CDR3 nucleotide sequence: TGCGCCAGCAGCCTGGGACAGGTCATAGGCTATGGCTACACCTTC.

The CDR3 DNA follows: TGTGCCAGCAGTTTAAACCCCCCGGGGAGCACTAATGAAAAACTGTTTTTT. It is translated as CASSLNPPGSTNEKLFF. The chain combines TRBV28 with TRBJ1-4; D not certain. The CDR3 loop spans 17 amino acids. Germline CDR1 MDHEN, CDR2 SYDVKM. Trimming removed 2 bases from V and 2 bases from J, with 15 bases in between.

This clone was seen at least ten times. The rearrangement joins TRBV3-1 (or the pseudogene TRBV3-2) to TRBJ2-7, with 7 bases matching TRBD1. The CDR3 is 14 amino acids. Germline lookup yields CDR1 LGHDT and CDR2 YNNKEL (reference sequence). Trimming took 5 bases from V and 3 from J; bases not matched to a gene: 7. The CDR3 DNA follows: TGTGCCAGCAGCGCCCCGGGACAGAACTACGAGCAGTACTTC. It is translated as CASSAPGQNYEQYF.

This clone was counted once. This rearrangement joins TRBV6-5 to TRBJ1-2, with TRBD1 matching over 8 bases. V was clipped by 5 bases and J by 4 bases; unmatched bases: 6. The CDR3 is 14 amino acids. The germline V gene has CDR1 MNHEY and CDR2 SVGAGI. The CDR3 reads CASSRDRGPYGYTF. CDR3 nucleotides: TGTGCCAGCAGTCGAGACAGGGGCCCCTATGGCTACACCTTC.

This clone was recorded a few times. The chain joins TRBV6-6 to TRBJ2-1, with 15 bases identical to TRBD2. Germline-derived CDR1 and CDR2 are MNHNY and SVGAGI (reference sequence). V shed 5 bases, J shed 7 bases, and the junction held 9 bases outside the gene matches. The CDR3 runs to 17 residues. The CDR3 coding sequence is TGTGCCAGCAGTCTCGGGACTAGCGGGGGGAGAGGGAATGAGCAGTTCTTC. This gives the protein CASSLGTSGGRGNEQFF.

The J gene is TRBJ2-7, the V gene TRBV27; D not resolved. V lost 2 bases and J 3 bases, leaving 11 bases between the germline ends. Germline lookup yields CDR1 MNHEY and CDR2 SMNVEV (reference sequence). There are 14 residues in the CDR3. CDR3 nucleotides: TGTGCCAGCAGTTTAGAACCCCTCTACTACGAGCAGTACTTC. Its protein is CASSLEPLYYEQYF.